This TCR beta chain was documented in a study of CD8 T cells in ankylosing spondylitis. Whole-study results and caveats: There was a TCR beta motif, made of roughly eight highly homologous variants, that appeared characteristic of ankylosing spondylitis blood.

With 1 base removed from V and 13 bases from J, the gap between germline ends came to 11 bases. Per the germline V gene, CDR1 is LNHNV and CDR2 is YYDKDF (reference sequence). The CDR3 is 12 amino acids. TCRdb passed the 5' RACE reads through MiXCR, listing each CDR3 protein once. The repertoire holds about 250,000 distinct CDR3 sequences, with roughly a tenth as singletons. This clonotype showed up many times. Its target is unknown. The rearrangement links TRBV15 to TRBJ2-1, with D possibly matching TRBD2 (5 bases). Sequencing was carried out using blood, either unsorted or a sorted T cell fraction (not recorded which). This clonotype was sampled from a male donor with ankylosing spondylitis or in good health (not recorded which). The CDR3 DNA sequence: TGTGCCACCAGCAGAGGGACTGACGTACAGTTCTTC. Translation gives CATSRGTDVQFF.